The sequence of this TCR beta chain was determined in a study of vaccination and CD4 T cells after COVID-19. Study information: The stimulus for the cells was overlapping spike peptides derived from SARS-CoV-2, HCoV-NL63, HCoV-OC43 and HCoV-229E.

Treatment defined: roughly nine-day PBMC culture with coronavirus spike peptide pools or control peptides (ViraFEST assay). Comments on this clonotype: Its specificity is not known.

Sequenced with the Oncomine TCR Beta short-read assay was DNA taken from cultured CD4+ T cells. MiXCR, applied by TCRdb to the PCR reads, yields one record per CDR3 protein. The sample lists 13,000 to 15,000 distinct CDR3 sequences; around 74% were seen once. Trimming took 3 bases from V and 4 from J; bases not matched to a gene: 4. The germline CDR1 and CDR2 sequences are KGHSH and LQKENI. The CDR3 length is 16 residues. The TCR comes from a human donor who had recovered from COVID-19. Source material: CD4+ T cells from blood, cultured in vitro. The chain combines TRBV18 with TRBJ2-2, with 11 bases fitting TRBD2. This chain's CDR3 is CASSPLAGGPTGELFF. The DNA for the CDR3 is TGTGCCAGCTCACCCCTAGCGGGAGGCCCCACCGGGGAGCTGTTTTTT.